The TCR beta chain described here comes from a study of OX40 agonist ivuxolimab in advanced cancers. The data were produced by immunoSEQ multiplex PCR, yet TCRdb's version contains in-frame clones alone and is incomplete. The sample has under 45,000 clones, around three quarters seen once; the top ten hold roughly a fifth. The CDR3 extends over 14 amino acids. Trimming took off 3 bases at V and 0 bases at J, with 8 bases between the two ends. Looked up from germline, CDR1 is LNHDA and CDR2 is SQIVND (reference sequence). The receptor's source is an adult with an advanced solid tumor such as melanoma, head and neck, liver or kidney cancer. The chain is built from TRBV19 and TRBJ1-1; weak D call: TRBD1 (6 bases). Sequenced here: CD4+ or CD8+ T cells sorted from blood, sampled in a trial of the OX40 agonist ivuxolimab. CDR3 amino acids: CASSIDRLNTEAFF. Here the CDR3 DNA reads TGTGCCAGTAGTATCGACAGGTTGAACACTGAAGCTTTCTTT.